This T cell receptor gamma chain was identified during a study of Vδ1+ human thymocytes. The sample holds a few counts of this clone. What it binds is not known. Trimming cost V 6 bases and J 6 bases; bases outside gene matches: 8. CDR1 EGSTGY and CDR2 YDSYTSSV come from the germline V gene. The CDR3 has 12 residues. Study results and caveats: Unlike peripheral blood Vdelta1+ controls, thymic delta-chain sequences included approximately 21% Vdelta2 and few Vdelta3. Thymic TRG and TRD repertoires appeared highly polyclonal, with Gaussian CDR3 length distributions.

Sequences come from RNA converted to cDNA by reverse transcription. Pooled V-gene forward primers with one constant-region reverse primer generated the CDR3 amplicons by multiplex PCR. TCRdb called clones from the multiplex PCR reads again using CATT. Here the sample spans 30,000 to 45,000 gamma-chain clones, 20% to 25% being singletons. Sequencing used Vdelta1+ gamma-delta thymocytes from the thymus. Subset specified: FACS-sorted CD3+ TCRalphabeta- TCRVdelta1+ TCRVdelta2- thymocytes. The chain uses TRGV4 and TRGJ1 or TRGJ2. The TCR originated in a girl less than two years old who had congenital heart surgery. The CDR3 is CATWLPLYKKLF. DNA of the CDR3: TGTGCCACCTGGCTCCCCCTTTATAAGAAACTCTTT.